This TCR beta chain was observed in a study of shared clonotypes between healthy human individuals. Regarding the study as a whole: Larger estimated richness was generally recorded for naive subsets relative to memory subsets.

As processed by the authors: Sequence data from immunoSEQ were junction-only and lacked quality scores; consequently, filtering differed. Using immunoSEQ multiplex PCR, the repertoire was profiled, and TCRdb retains in-frame clones only, with some absent. V and J calls and clone size come straight from that table; D and trimming were deduced from the DNA. The sample comprises under 600,000 clones, approximately 97% of which are singletons, and less than 0.065% rests with the top ten. The CDR3 has 16 residues. The germline CDR1 and CDR2 sequences are MDHEN and SYDVKM. Trimming took 4 bases from V and 2 from J; bases not matched to a gene: 6. Details on this clone: Its antigen remains unidentified.

The sample taken for sequencing was naive CD4+ T cells sorted from blood. Subset indicated: CD45RA+ positively selected. This clonotype was obtained from a woman in her twenties or thirties in good health. The rearrangement links TRBV28 to TRBJ2-5; 11 nucleotides agree with TRBD2. CDR3 sequence reads: CASSSEGTSGQETQYF. In DNA, the CDR3 is TGTGCCAGCAGTTCCGAGGGGACTAGCGGTCAAGAGACCCAGTACTTC.